This entry describes one T cell receptor beta chain. Other DNA sequences within the sample encode an identical CDR3. Profiling relied on immunoSEQ multiplex PCR, and the TCRdb table lists in-frame clones only, not all of them. The data show a few million clones, around 94% seen once. Donation came from healthy HIV-negative adults that had no recent acute infections or vaccinations. This CDR3 region has 14 residues. Germline V gene data show CDR1 as SGHVS and CDR2 as FNYEAQ. V lost 1 base and J lost 4; bases outside the gene matches: 1. These data are taken from a study of shared clonotypes between healthy human individuals.

The sequence derives from a man between 18 and 29 years old in good health. The V call is TRBV7-6, the J call TRBJ1-2, with 9 bases aligning to TRBD1. The sample taken for sequencing was naive CD4+ T cells sorted from blood. As for subset: CD45RA+ positively selected. CDR3: CASSLGQGGYGYTF. The DNA for the CDR3 is TGTGCCAGCAGCTTAGGACAGGGGGGCTATGGCTACACCTTC.